This T cell receptor (beta chain) was recorded in a study of blood T cells in healthy people across ages. Sample-barcoded 5' priming and a J-beta primer mix drove a second PCR of roughly 6 to 12 cycles. Each TCR beta cDNA got a 12-nucleotide random molecular identifier. No fewer than 2.5 million CDR3-containing paired-end reads came from each sample. One entry per CDR3 protein results from TCRdb running MiXCR on the 5' RACE reads. The top ten clones hold about 20% of a sample with about 730,000 distinct CDR3 sequences, roughly 45% of them seen once. The J segment lost 2 bases and the V segment lost 2 bases, leaving 9 bases of the junction unmatched. Germline values: CDR1 MNHEY, CDR2 SVGAGI. This CDR3 contains 17 residues. Each donor gave ten milliliters of peripheral blood. Every sample gave at least 5 micrograms of total RNA when it was extracted.

Sequenced input: blood. The V and J genes are TRBV6-5 and TRBJ2-3, with TRBD1 identical over 8 bases. The source of this sequence is a woman aged 60-70 years in good health. In nucleotides, the CDR3 is TGTGCCAGCAGTTACGCAGGACAGGGAGTTTCCACAGATACGCAGTATTTT. It encodes CASSYAGQGVSTDTQYF.